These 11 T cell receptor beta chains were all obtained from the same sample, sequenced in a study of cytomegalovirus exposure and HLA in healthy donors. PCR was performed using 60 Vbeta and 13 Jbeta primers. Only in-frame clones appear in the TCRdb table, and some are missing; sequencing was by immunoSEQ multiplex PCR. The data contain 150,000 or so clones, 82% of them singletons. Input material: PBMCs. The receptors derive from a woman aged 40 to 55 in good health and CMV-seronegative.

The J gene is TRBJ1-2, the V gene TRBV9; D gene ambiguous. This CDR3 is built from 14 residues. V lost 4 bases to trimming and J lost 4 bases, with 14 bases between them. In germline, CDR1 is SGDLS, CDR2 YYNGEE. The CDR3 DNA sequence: TGTGCCAGCAGCACCCCGGCCTCGGGCTATGGCTACACCTTC. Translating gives CASSTPASGYGYTF.

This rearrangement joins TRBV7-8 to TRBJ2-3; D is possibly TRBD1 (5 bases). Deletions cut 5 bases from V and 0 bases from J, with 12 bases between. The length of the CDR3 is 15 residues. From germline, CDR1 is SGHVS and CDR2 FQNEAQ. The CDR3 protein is CASSRQFSSTDTQYF. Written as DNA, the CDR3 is TGTGCCAGCAGCCGACAGTTCTCTAGCACAGATACGCAGTATTTT.

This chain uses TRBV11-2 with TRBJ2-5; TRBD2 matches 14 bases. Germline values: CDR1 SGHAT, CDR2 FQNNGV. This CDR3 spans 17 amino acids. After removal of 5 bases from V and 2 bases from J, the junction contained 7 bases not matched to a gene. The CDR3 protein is CASSTWTSGRSQETQYF. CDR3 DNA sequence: TGTGCCAGCAGCACCTGGACTAGCGGGAGGTCTCAAGAGACCCAGTACTTC.

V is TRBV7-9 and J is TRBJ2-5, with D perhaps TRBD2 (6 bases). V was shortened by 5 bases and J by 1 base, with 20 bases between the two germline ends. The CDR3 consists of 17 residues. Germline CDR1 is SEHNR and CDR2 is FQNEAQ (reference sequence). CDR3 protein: CASSPTFGGNPQETQYF. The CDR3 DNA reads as TGTGCCAGCAGCCCTACCTTTGGGGGGAACCCCCAAGAGACCCAGTACTTC.

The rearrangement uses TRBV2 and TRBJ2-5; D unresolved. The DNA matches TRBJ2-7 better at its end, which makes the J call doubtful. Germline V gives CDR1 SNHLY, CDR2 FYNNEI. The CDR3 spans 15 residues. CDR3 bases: TGTGCCAGCAGTGATCCCAACTCGAAACTCTACGAGCAGTACTTC. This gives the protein CASSDPNSKLYEQYF.

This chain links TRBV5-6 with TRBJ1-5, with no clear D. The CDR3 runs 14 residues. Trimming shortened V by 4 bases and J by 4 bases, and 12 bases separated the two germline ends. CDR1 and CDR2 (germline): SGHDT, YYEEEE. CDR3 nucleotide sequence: TGTGCCAGCAGCCCAGAGGGCCGGAATCAGCCCCAGCATTTT. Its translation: CASSPEGRNQPQHF.

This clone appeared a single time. This CDR3 reads CASSRGGNPYGYTF. DNA for the CDR3: TGTGCCAGCAGTCGAGGGGGCAACCCCTATGGCTACACCTTC. This sequence joins TRBV28 and TRBJ1-2; 7 positions match TRBD1. The CDR3 covers 14 residues. Germline V CDR1 and CDR2: MDHEN, SYDVKM. With V trimmed by 5 bases and J by 4 bases, 7 bases remained unmatched.

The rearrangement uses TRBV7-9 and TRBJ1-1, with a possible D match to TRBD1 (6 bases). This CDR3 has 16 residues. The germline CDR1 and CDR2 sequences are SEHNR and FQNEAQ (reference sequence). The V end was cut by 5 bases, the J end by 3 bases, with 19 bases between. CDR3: CASSQGGWAAYTEAFF. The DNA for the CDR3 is TGTGCCAGCAGCCAAGGGGGTTGGGCCGCGTACACTGAAGCTTTCTTT. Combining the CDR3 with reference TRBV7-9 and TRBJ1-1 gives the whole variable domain DTGVSQNPRHKITKRGQNVTFRCDPISEHNRLYWYRQTLGQGPEFLTYFQNEAQLEKSRLLSDRFSAERPKGSFSTLEIQRTEQGDSAMYLCASSQGGWAAYTEAFFGQGTRLTVV.

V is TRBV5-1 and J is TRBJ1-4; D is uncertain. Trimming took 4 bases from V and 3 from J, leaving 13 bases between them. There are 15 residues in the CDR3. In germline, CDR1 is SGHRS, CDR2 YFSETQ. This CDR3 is CASSHEAGANEKLFF. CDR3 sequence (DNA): TGCGCCAGCAGCCATGAAGCCGGGGCTAATGAAAAACTGTTTTTT.

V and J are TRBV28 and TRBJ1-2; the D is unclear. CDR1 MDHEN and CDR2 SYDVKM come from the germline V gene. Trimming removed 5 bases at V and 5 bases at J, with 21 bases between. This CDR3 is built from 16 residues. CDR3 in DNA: TGTGCCAGCAGTGACCTCGATCCCTCTATCGGGTATGGCTACACCTTC. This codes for CASSDLDPSIGYGYTF.

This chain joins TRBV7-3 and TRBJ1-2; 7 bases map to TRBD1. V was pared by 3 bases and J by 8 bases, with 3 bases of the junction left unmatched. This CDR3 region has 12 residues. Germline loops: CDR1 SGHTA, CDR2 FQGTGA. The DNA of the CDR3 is TGTGCCAGCAGCTTGACAGGGTTCGGCTACACCTTC. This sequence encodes CASSLTGFGYTF.